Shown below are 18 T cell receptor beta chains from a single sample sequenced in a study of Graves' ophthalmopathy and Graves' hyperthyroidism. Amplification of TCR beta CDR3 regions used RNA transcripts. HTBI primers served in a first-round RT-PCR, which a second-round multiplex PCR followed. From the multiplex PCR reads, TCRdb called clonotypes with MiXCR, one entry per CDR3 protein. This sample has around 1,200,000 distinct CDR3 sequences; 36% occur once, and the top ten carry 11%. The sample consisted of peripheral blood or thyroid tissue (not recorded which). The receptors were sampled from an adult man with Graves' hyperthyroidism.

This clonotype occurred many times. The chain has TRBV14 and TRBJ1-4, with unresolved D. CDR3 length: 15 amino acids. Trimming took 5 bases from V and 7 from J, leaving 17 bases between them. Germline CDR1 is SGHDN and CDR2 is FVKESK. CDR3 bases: TGTGCCAGCAGCGTCGGAGGGAGAGAGGTTGAAAAACTGTTTTTT. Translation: CASSVGGREVEKLFF.

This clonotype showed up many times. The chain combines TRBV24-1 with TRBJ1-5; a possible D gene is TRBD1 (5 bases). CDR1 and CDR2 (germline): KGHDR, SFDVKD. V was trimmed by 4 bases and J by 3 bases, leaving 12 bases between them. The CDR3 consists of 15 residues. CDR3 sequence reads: CATSDSGPPNQPQHF. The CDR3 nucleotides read TGTGCCACCAGTGACTCAGGGCCCCCCAATCAGCCCCAGCATTTT.

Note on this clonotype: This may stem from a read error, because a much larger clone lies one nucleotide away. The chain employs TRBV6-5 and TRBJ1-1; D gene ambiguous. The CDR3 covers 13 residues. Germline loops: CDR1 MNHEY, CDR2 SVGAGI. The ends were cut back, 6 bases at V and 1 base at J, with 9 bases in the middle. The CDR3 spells CASRLTQNTEAFF. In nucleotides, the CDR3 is TGTGCCAGCAGGTTGACACAGAACACTGAAGCTTTCTTT.

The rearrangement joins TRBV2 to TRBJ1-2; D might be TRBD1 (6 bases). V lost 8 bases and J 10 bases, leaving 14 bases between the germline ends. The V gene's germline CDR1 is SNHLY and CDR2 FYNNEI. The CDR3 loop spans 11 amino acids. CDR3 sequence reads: CASVSQGNYTF. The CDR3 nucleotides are TGTGCCAGCGTATCACAGGGTAACTACACCTTC.

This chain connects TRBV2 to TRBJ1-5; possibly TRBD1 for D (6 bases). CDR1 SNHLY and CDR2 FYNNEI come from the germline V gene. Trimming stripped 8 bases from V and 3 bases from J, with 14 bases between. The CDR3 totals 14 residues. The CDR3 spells CASGGEGDNQPQHF. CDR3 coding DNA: TGTGCCAGCGGAGGGGAGGGGGACAATCAGCCCCAGCATTTT.

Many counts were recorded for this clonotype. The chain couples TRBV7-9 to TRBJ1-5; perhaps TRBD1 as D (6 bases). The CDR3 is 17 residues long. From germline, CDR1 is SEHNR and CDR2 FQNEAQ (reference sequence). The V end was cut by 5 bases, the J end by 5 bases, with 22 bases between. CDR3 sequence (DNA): TGTGCCAGCAGCAAAACAGGGAGTATGTGGACAGATCAGCCCCAGCATTTT. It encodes CASSKTGSMWTDQPQHF. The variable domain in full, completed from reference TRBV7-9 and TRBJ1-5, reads DTGVSQNPRHKITKRGQNVTFRCDPISEHNRLYWYRQTLGQGPEFLTYFQNEAQLEKSRLLSDRFSAERPKGSFSTLEIQRTEQGDSAMYLCASSKTGSMWTDQPQHFGDGTRLSIL.

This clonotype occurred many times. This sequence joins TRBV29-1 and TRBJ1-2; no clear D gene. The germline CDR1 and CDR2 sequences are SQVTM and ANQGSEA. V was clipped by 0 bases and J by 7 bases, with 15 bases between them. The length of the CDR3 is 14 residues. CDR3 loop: CSVEEGYGYTGYTF. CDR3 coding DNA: TGCAGCGTTGAAGAAGGGTACGGCTATACTGGCTACACCTTC.

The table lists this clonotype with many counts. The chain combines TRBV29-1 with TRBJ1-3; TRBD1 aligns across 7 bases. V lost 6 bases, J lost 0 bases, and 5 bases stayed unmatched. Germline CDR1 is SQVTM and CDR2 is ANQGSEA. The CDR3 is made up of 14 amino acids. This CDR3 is CSVTGAYSGNTIYF. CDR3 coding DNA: TGCAGCGTCACAGGGGCTTACTCTGGAAACACCATATATTTT.

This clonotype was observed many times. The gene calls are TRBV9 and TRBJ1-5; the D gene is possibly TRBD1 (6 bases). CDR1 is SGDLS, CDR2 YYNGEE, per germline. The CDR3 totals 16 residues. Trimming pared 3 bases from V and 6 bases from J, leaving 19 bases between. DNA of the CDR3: TGTGCCAGCAGCGCGGACAGCGCCTTCGGGGGTCAGCCCCAGCATTTT. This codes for CASSADSAFGGQPQHF.

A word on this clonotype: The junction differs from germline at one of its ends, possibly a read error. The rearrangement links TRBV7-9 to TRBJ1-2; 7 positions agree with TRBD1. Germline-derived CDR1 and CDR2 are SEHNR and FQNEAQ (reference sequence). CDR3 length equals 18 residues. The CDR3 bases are TGCGCCAGCAGCCAAGGTCCGGGACAGAAACCAGCTAACTATGGCTACACCTTC. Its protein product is CASSQGPGQKPANYGYTF. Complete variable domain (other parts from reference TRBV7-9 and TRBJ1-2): DTGVSQNPRHKITKRGQNVTFRCDPISEHNRLYWYRQTLGQGPEFLTYFQNEAQLEKSRLLSDRFSAERPKGSFSTLEIQRTEQGDSAMYLCASSQGPGQKPANYGYTFGSGTRLTVV.

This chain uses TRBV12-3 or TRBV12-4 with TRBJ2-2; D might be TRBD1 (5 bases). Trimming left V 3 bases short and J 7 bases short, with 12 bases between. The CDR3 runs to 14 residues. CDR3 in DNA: TGTGCCAGCAGTTTTAAGGGGTGGAGCGGGGAGCTGTTTTTT. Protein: CASSFKGWSGELFF.

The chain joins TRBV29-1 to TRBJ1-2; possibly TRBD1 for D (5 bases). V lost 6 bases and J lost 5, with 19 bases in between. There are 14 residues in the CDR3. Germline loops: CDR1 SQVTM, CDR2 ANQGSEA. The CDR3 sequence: CSVGGLAGWYGYTF. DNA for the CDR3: TGCAGCGTGGGGGGACTAGCGGGCTGGTATGGCTACACCTTC.

Here the CDR3 reads CASSARDRVTEAFF. The DNA of the CDR3 is TGTGCCAGCAGTGCTAGGGACAGGGTGACTGAAGCTTTCTTT. This chain joins TRBV7-2 and TRBJ1-1, with 9 positions matching TRBD1. CDR1 and CDR2 (germline): SGHTA, FQGNSA. This CDR3 has 14 residues. Germline trimming cut 6 bases from V and 5 bases from J; bases unmatched to any gene: 7.

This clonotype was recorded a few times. CDR3 protein: CASSVQGFPYEQYF. The DNA of the CDR3 is TGTGCCAGCAGCGTTCAGGGGTTCCCCTACGAGCAGTACTTC. The J gene is TRBJ2-7, the V gene TRBV9, with D possibly TRBD1 on 6 matching bases. This CDR3 is 14 amino acids long. Trimming left V 2 bases short and J 2 bases short, with 11 bases between. The germline V gene has CDR1 SGDLS and CDR2 YYNGEE.

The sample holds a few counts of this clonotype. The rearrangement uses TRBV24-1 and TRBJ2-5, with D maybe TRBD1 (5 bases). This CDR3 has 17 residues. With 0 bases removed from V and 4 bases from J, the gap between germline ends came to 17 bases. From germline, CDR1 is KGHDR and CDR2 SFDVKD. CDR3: CATSDLRPARQRETQYF. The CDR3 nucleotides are TGTGCCACCAGTGATTTGCGACCAGCGAGACAGCGAGAGACCCAGTACTTC.

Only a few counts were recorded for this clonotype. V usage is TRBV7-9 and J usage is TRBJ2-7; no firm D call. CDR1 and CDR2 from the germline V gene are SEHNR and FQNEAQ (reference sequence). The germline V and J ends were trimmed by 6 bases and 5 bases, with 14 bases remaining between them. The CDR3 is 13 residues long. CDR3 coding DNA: TGTGCCAGCAGTTCCCCTTTGAGGAACGAGCAGTACTTC. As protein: CASSSPLRNEQYF.

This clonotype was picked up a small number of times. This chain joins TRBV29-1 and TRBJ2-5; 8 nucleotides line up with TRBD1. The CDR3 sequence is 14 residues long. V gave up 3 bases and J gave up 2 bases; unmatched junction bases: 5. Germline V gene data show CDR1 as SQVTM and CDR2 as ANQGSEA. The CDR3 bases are TGCAGCGTTGAGATCAGGACAGGGCAAGAGACCCAGTACTTC. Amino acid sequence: CSVEIRTGQETQYF.

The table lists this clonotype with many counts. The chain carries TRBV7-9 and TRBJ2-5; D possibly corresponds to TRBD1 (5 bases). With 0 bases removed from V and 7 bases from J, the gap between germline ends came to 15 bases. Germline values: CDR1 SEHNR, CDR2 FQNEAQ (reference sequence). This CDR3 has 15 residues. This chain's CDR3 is CASSLATTGVGTQYF. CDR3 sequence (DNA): TGTGCCAGCAGCTTAGCTACCACAGGCGTAGGGACCCAGTACTTC.